The 23 T cell receptor beta chains below were found in one sample sequenced in a study of shared clonotypes between healthy human individuals. Libraries were prepared by immunoSEQ multiplex PCR; TCRdb keeps only in-frame clonotypes and omits some of them. The repertoire consists of approximately 2.1 million clones, with approximately 95% occurring once and the leading ten covering under 0.45%. The sequenced sample consisted of naive CD4+ T cells from PBMCs. The sample's subset: CD45RA+ positively selected. These receptors were collected from a man younger than 30 in good health. Some clones in this sample may be carry-over from other donors' samples.

This chain uses TRBV6-1 with TRBJ1-4, with D uncertain. CDR3 length: 14 residues. In germline, CDR1 is MNHNS, CDR2 SASEGT. V was pared by 2 bases and J by 7 bases, with 11 bases between. The CDR3 DNA sequence: TGTGCCAGCAGTGAACATGGCCGGGGTGAAAAACTGTTTTTT. This sequence encodes CASSEHGRGEKLFF.

For the CDR3, the DNA is TGTGCCAGCAGCTTTGTATCAGCGAACACTGAAGCTTTCTTT. It translates to CASSFVSANTEAFF. V usage is TRBV7-8 and J usage is TRBJ1-1; D unresolved. Trimming pared 3 bases from V and 1 base from J, leaving 9 bases between. CDR1 is SGHVS and CDR2 is FQNEAQ in the germline V gene. The CDR3 length is 14 residues.

This chain connects TRBV27 to TRBJ1-2; maybe TRBD1 (5 bases). Germline lookup yields CDR1 MNHEY and CDR2 SMNVEV (reference sequence). The germline V and J ends were trimmed by 0 bases and 4 bases, with 18 bases remaining between them. The CDR3 runs 17 residues. This CDR3 reads CASSLSTGTYFPYGYTF. DNA for the CDR3: TGTGCCAGCAGTTTATCGACCGGGACTTACTTCCCCTATGGCTACACCTTC.

V is TRBV28 and J is TRBJ2-7, with 7 bases matching TRBD2. With 2 bases clipped from V and 2 bases from J, the junction kept 6 bases outside the gene matches. The CDR3 extends over 15 amino acids. Germline CDR1 and CDR2: MDHEN and SYDVKM. As DNA, the CDR3 is TGTGCCAGCAGTTTAATGGCGGCGGGGGCCTACGAGCAGTACTTC. Protein sequence: CASSLMAAGAYEQYF.

A word on this clone: Additional DNA sequences in this sample encode the identical CDR3. V and J are TRBV20-1 and TRBJ1-1, with TRBD1 identical over 8 bases. Germline V gives CDR1 DFQATT, CDR2 SNEGSKA (reference sequence). With V trimmed by 3 bases and J by 6 bases, 0 bases remained unmatched. The length of the CDR3 is 11 residues. This CDR3 is CSARDRAEAFF. The CDR3 nucleotides read TGCAGTGCTAGGGACAGGGCTGAAGCTTTCTTT.

V and J are TRBV7-9 and TRBJ1-4; TRBD1 is a possible D gene (6 bases). Trimming pared 1 base from V and 7 bases from J, leaving 10 bases between. Germline lookup yields CDR1 SEHNR and CDR2 FQNEAQ (reference sequence). The CDR3 loop spans 14 amino acids. CDR3 residues: CASSLVGQPEKLFF. The CDR3 DNA is TGTGCCAGCAGCTTAGTAGGACAGCCTGAAAAACTGTTTTTT.

V gene TRBV28 combines with J gene TRBJ1-1; D remains ambiguous. Trimming took off 4 bases at V and 0 bases at J, with 6 bases between the two ends. Germline CDR1 reads MDHEN; CDR2 reads SYDVKM. The CDR3 extends over 13 amino acids. The CDR3 region is CASSYVMNTEAFF. The CDR3, as DNA: TGTGCCAGCAGTTATGTAATGAACACTGAAGCTTTCTTT.

The chain combines TRBV5-1 with TRBJ2-1; TRBD2 matches at 7 bases. V gave up 0 bases and J gave up 5 bases; unmatched junction bases: 8. The CDR3 is 16 residues long. CDR1 and CDR2 from the germline V gene are SGHRS and YFSETQ. As DNA, the CDR3 is TGCGCCAGCAGCTTGGGAGGTAGCGGGTCCAACAATGAGCAGTTCTTC. Protein product: CASSLGGSGSNNEQFF.

This clone came up once. The chain combines TRBV15 with TRBJ2-7; 7 bases are shared with TRBD1. V trimming: 5 bases; J trimming: 2 bases; junction bases outside the gene matches: 3. This CDR3 has 13 residues. Germline CDR1 and CDR2: LNHNV and YYDKDF (reference sequence). The CDR3 spells CATSGQAPYEQYF. The CDR3 DNA reads as TGTGCCACCAGCGGACAGGCCCCCTACGAGCAGTACTTC.

The V gene is TRBV6-5, the J gene TRBJ1-3; D is uncertain. Germline-derived CDR1 and CDR2 are MNHEY and SVGAGI. The ends were cut back, 4 bases at V and 1 base at J, with 14 bases in the middle. The CDR3 loop spans 16 amino acids. CDR3 coding DNA: TGTGCCAGCAGTTCCGAGGGAACCACATCTGGAAACACCATATATTTT. It is translated as CASSSEGTTSGNTIYF.

This chain connects TRBV2 to TRBJ2-5; D gene unclear. This CDR3 region has 14 residues. Germline V lookup: CDR1 SNHLY, CDR2 FYNNEI. Trimming removed 5 bases at V and 7 bases at J, with 17 bases between. CDR3 in amino acids: CASSISSREATQYF. In DNA, the CDR3 is TGTGCCAGCAGTATCTCGTCCCGCGAGGCGACCCAGTACTTC.

This clone was detected once. The chain links TRBV11-2 to TRBJ2-7, with D tentatively TRBD1 (6 bases). The length of the CDR3 is 14 residues. Germline CDR1 and CDR2: SGHAT and FQNNGV. Trimming left V 7 bases short and J 5 bases short, with 18 bases between. This CDR3 reads CASTQGRGSNEQYF. The CDR3 nucleotides are TGTGCCAGCACCCAGGGCAGGGGATCGAACGAGCAGTACTTC.

The J gene is TRBJ1-2, the V gene TRBV6-5; 11 bases are a match to TRBD1. Trimming at V came to 4 bases and at J to 2 bases, leaving 6 bases not matched to a gene. Germline CDR1 is MNHEY and CDR2 is SVGAGI. This CDR3 has 16 residues. CDR3 residues: CASSFAGTGGNYGYTF. CDR3 nucleotides: TGTGCCAGCAGTTTCGCCGGGACAGGGGGAAACTATGGCTACACCTTC.

The gene calls are TRBV5-4 and TRBJ1-1, with TRBD1 matching over 11 bases. The ends lost 5 bases at V and 1 base at J; junction bases unmatched: 4. The CDR3 is 15 residues long. CDR1 is SGHNT and CDR2 is YYREEE in the germline V gene (reference sequence). The CDR3 nucleotides are TGTGCCAGCAGGGCGGACAGGGGGCCGAACACTGAAGCTTTCTTT. It encodes CASRADRGPNTEAFF.

The J gene is TRBJ2-1, the V gene TRBV5-1; the D is unclear. V lost 3 bases and J 5 bases, leaving 15 bases between the germline ends. Germline values: CDR1 SGHRS, CDR2 YFSETQ. The CDR3 is 15 amino acids. This CDR3 is CASSSGRVNHNEQFF. DNA of the CDR3: TGCGCCAGCAGCTCGGGTAGGGTGAATCACAATGAGCAGTTCTTC.

A note on this clone: The sample contains more than one DNA sequence encoding this CDR3. For the CDR3, the DNA is TGTGCCAGCAGGACCGGGACAGATAATTCACCCCTCCACTTT. It encodes CASRTGTDNSPLHF. The gene calls are TRBV6-5 and TRBJ1-6; 7 bases line up with TRBD1. Germline V lookup: CDR1 MNHEY, CDR2 SVGAGI. Trimming removed 6 bases from V and 5 bases from J; junction bases left unmatched: 4. CDR3 length: 14 amino acids.

The genes are TRBV7-2 and TRBJ2-7; the D is unclear. CDR3 length equals 14 residues. Trimming shortened V by 5 bases and J by 3 bases, and 14 bases separated the two germline ends. The germline V gene encodes CDR1 SGHTA and CDR2 FQGNSA. The CDR3 DNA reads TGTGCCAGCAGCAAGCCCACGGTCGTCTACGAGCAGTACTTC. It translates to CASSKPTVVYEQYF.

This rearrangement joins TRBV5-1 to TRBJ2-7, with 9 bases aligning to TRBD1. Germline V CDR1 and CDR2: SGHRS, YFSETQ. The length of the CDR3 is 15 residues. V lost 1 base, J lost 6 bases, and 8 bases stayed unmatched. The CDR3 coding sequence is TGCGCCAGCAGCTTGTCCCCGGGACAGGGCGTCGAGCAGTACTTC. This codes for CASSLSPGQGVEQYF.

The CDR3 DNA is TGTGCCAGCAGCCCTCATTCGGGAGGATTTTATGGCTACACCTTC. Encoded protein: CASSPHSGGFYGYTF. V is TRBV7-3 and J is TRBJ1-2; D is uncertain. Trimming took 5 bases from V and 5 from J, leaving 18 bases between them. The CDR3 has 15 residues. The germline V gene has CDR1 SGHTA and CDR2 FQGTGA.

This clone was counted once. The chain recombines TRBV27 with TRBJ2-2; D is ambiguous. CDR3 length: 13 residues. Germline V gene lookup returns CDR1 MNHEY and CDR2 SMNVEV (reference sequence). V gave up 3 bases and J gave up 5 bases, with 7 bases separating them. This chain's CDR3 is CASSFLATGELFF. As DNA, the CDR3 is TGTGCCAGCAGTTTCCTCGCGACCGGGGAGCTGTTTTTT.

The chain joins TRBV4-1 to TRBJ1-4; D remains unclear. With 1 base removed from V and 0 bases from J, the gap between germline ends came to 12 bases. The CDR3 is 17 amino acids. CDR1 is MGHRA, CDR2 YSYEKL, per germline. The CDR3 protein is CASSQVLGSATNEKLFF. The CDR3, as DNA: TGCGCCAGCAGCCAAGTCTTGGGGTCCGCAACTAATGAAAAACTGTTTTTT.

Remarks on this clone: The sample contains more than one DNA sequence encoding this CDR3. The chain is built from TRBV5-1 and TRBJ2-7; D ambiguous. The CDR3 consists of 12 residues. Germline values: CDR1 SGHRS, CDR2 YFSETQ. Between the trimmed V and J ends, which lost 4 bases and 0 bases, there was a span of 5 bases. CDR3 DNA: TGCGCCAGCAGCCTCCCCTCCTACGAGCAGTACTTC. Encoded protein: CASSLPSYEQYF.

This sequence joins TRBV4-1 and TRBJ1-4; no clear D. This CDR3 comprises 17 residues. Germline CDR1 and CDR2: MGHRA and YSYEKL. Trimming removed 1 base from V and 2 bases from J, with 14 bases in between. The CDR3 loop reads CASSQVGWGPTNEKLFF. As DNA, the CDR3 is TGCGCCAGCAGCCAAGTGGGATGGGGTCCGACTAATGAAAAACTGTTTTTT.